This TCR beta chain was recovered during a study of T cell responses to AZD1222 COVID-19 vaccine. Assay used: immunoSEQ multiplex PCR; TCRdb lists only in-frame clones, some missing. The sample lists about 200,000 clones, 90% to 95% occurring once. The sequencing used peripheral blood, collected 28 days after the second AZD1222 dose. The TCR sequence derives from an adult who received the AZD1222 COVID-19 vaccine.

CDR3 sequence (DNA): TGTGCCAGCAGCTTTGGGGAGATGGGCACTGAAGCTTTCTTT. Residues: CASSFGEMGTEAFF. This chain joins TRBV7-8 and TRBJ1-1; D gene ambiguous. Germline lookup yields CDR1 SGHVS and CDR2 FQNEAQ. This CDR3 has 14 residues. V was clipped by 3 bases and J by 4 bases, with 12 bases between them.